The clone carrying this T cell receptor (beta chain) occurred a few times. The target antigen is unknown. Per donor, one heparinised blood draw averaged roughly 120 mL. CD45RO/CCR7/CD25/CD127/CD95/CD27 sorting isolated CD4+ naive, central memory, regulatory and stem cell-like memory cells. This record comes from a study of beta chain features in type 1 diabetes. V was shortened by 5 bases and J by 14 bases, with 16 bases between the two germline ends. Germline V gene sequence: CDR1 SGHAT, CDR2 FQNNGV. The CDR3 runs to 13 residues. General study points: All four CD4+ subsets of Type 1 diabetes patients contained TCRB CDR3s that were moderately but significantly shorter.

Expressed TCRB transcripts were sequenced, since all the RNA that had been isolated was reverse transcribed. Measured with immunoSEQ multiplex PCR; TCRdb has only the in-frame clones, and not every one. The sample consists of over 600,000 clones, under 15% of them appearing once. This TCR was recovered from a man under 40 with type 1 diabetes. Specimen: naive CD4+ T cells from blood. V usage is TRBV11-2 and J usage is TRBJ1-6; D remains ambiguous. CDR3 coding DNA: TGTGCCAGCAGCCCCTCGGTCGGAGAGACCCTCCACTTT. Translating gives CASSPSVGETLHF.